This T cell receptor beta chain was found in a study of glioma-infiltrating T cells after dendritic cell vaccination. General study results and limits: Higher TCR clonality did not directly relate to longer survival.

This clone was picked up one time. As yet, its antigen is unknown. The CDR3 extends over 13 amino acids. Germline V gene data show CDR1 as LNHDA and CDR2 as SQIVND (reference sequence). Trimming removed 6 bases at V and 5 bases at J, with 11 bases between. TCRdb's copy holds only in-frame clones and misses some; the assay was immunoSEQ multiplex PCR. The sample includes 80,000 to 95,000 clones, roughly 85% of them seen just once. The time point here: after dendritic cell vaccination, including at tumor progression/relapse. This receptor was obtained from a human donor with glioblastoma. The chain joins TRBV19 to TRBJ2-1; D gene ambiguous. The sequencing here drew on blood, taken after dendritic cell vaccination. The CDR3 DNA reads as TGTGCCAGTAGCTTCTCGCGAGACAATGAGCAGTTCTTC. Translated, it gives CASSFSRDNEQFF.